This T cell receptor beta chain was captured in a study of blood T cells in healthy people across ages. The study's findings and limits: It was held that diversity estimates obtained from one million T cells represented underestimates.

Healthy individuals of Caucasian origin from Russia, aged about 6 to 95, served as donors. Approximately 9 milliliters was the volume of peripheral blood drawn from each donor. Total RNA, at least 5.5 micrograms per sample, came from PBMCs. A second PCR, run for about 7 to 12 cycles, used a sample-barcoded 5' primer plus a J-beta primer mix. TCRdb reprocessed the 5' RACE reads via MiXCR and lists one record per CDR3 protein. The sample gives about 940,000 distinct CDR3 sequences, roughly 48% of which show up once; 13% is in the top ten. Note on this clonotype: What it binds is unknown.

V dropped 3 bases and J dropped 0 bases, with 12 bases sitting between them. Germline V gene data show CDR1 as PRHDT and CDR2 as FYEKMQ (reference sequence). The CDR3 has 16 residues. The chain is built from TRBV13 and TRBJ2-1; D gene uncertain. This clonotype was obtained from a man younger than 40 in good health. The sequenced sample consisted of blood. This CDR3 is CASSFAAGGSYNEQFF. The CDR3 nucleotides read TGTGCCAGCAGCTTTGCGGCCGGTGGCTCCTACAATGAGCAGTTCTTC.